This T cell receptor (beta chain) was captured in a study of blood T cell repertoires in COVID-19. The length of the CDR3 is 16 residues. The V and J ends lost 5 bases and 0 bases, in that order; junction bases with no gene match: 3. Germline-derived CDR1 and CDR2 are LNHDA and SQIVND (reference sequence). This clone has only one observation. Profiled with immunoSEQ multiplex PCR; TCRdb holds only in-frame clones, not every one. The sample holds tens of thousands of clones, approximately 90% seen once. This clonotype was sampled from a woman aged 80 or over with acute or convalescent COVID-19. Sequenced material: peripheral blood. The gene calls are TRBV19 and TRBJ1-4, with 10 bases lining up with TRBD1. In DNA form, the CDR3 reads TGTGCCAGTAGTTCGACAGGGGGCCCAACTAATGAAAAACTGTTTTTT. Protein product: CASSSTGGPTNEKLFF.